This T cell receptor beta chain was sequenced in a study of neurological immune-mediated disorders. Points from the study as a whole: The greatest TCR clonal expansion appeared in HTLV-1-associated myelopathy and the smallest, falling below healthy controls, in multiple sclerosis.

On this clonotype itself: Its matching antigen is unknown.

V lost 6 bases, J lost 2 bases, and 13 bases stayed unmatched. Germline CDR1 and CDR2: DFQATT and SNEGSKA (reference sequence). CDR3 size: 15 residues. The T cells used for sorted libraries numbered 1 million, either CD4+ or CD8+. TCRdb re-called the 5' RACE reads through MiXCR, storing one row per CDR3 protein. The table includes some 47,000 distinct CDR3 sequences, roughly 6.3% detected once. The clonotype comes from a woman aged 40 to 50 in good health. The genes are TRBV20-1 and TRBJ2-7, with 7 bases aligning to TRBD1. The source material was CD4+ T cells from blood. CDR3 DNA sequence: TGCAGTGCCGACATTGCCGGGACAGATACCTACGAGCAGTACTTC. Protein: CSADIAGTDTYEQYF.